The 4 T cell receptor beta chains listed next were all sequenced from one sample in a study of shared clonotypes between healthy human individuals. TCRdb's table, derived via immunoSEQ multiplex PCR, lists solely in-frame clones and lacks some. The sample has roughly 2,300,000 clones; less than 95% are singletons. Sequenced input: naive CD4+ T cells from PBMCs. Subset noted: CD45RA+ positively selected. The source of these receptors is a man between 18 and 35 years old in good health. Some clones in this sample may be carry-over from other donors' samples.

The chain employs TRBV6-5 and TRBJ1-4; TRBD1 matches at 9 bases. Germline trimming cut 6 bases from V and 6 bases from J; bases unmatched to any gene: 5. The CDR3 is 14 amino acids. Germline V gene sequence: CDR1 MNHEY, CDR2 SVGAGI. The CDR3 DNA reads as TGTGCCAGCAGGGGTACAGGGGGCTATGAAAAACTGTTTTTT. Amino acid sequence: CASRGTGGYEKLFF.

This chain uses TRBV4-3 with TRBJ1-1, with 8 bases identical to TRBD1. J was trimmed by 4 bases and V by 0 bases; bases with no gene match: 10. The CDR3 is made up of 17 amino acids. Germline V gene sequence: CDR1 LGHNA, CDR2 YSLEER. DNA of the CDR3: TGCGCCAGCAGCCAAGATGGTGGACAGGGAAGGAGCACTGAAGCTTTCTTT. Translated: CASSQDGGQGRSTEAFF.

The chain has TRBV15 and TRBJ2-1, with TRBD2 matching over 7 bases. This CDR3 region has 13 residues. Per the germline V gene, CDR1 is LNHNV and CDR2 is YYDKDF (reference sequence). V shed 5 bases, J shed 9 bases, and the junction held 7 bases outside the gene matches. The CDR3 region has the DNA TGTGCCACCAGCCCGCGGGAGTTGGGTGAGCAGTTCTTC. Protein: CATSPRELGEQFF.

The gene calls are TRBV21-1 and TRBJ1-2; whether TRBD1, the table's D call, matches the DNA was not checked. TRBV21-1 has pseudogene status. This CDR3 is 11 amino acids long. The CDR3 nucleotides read TGTGCCAGCAATGGACAGGGCGGCTACACCTTC. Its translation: CASNGQGGYTF.